These 29 T cell receptor beta chains originate from one sample sequenced in a study of OX40 agonist ivuxolimab in advanced cancers. Using immunoSEQ multiplex PCR, the repertoire was profiled, and TCRdb retains in-frame clones only, with some absent. The sample yields 70,000 to 80,000 clones, about 90% seen once. Sequences were derived from CD4+ or CD8+ T cells sorted from blood, sampled in a trial of the OX40 agonist ivuxolimab. The receptor set was obtained from an adult with an advanced solid tumor such as melanoma, head and neck, liver or kidney cancer.

The chain joins TRBV5-3 to TRBJ2-5, with TRBD2 as a possible D gene (5 bases). TRBV5-3 is recorded as an ORF, its role being uncertain. CDR3 size: 15 residues. Trimming pared 0 bases from V and 2 bases from J, leaving 11 bases between. CDR3: CARSLAKRRQETQYF. Here the CDR3 DNA reads TGTGCCAGAAGCTTGGCCAAGCGGAGACAAGAGACCCAGTACTTC.

V is TRBV4-3 and J is TRBJ2-3; the match to TRBD2 covers 14 bases. After removal of 4 bases from V and 2 bases from J, the junction contained 5 bases not matched to a gene. The germline V gene has CDR1 LGHNA and CDR2 YSLEER. CDR3 length: 17 amino acids. The DNA for the CDR3 is TGCGCCAGCAGCCGTCGGACTAGCGGGGGGTACACAGATACGCAGTATTTT. Protein: CASSRRTSGGYTDTQYF.

This clone occurred once. CDR3 in DNA: TGTGCCACCAGCAGTAGCACTAGCGGGGGGGCCATGTCCTACAATGAGCAGTTCTTC. This sequence encodes CATSSSTSGGAMSYNEQFF. V gene TRBV15 combines with J gene TRBJ2-1; TRBD2 agrees at 13 bases. Looked up from germline, CDR1 is LNHNV and CDR2 is YYDKDF (reference sequence). The CDR3 length is 19 residues. V lost 3 bases and J lost 1; bases outside the gene matches: 9.

The V gene is TRBV28, the J gene TRBJ1-1, with D unresolved. V was clipped by 3 bases and J by 3 bases, with 2 bases between them. The V gene's germline CDR1 is MDHEN and CDR2 SYDVKM. This CDR3 region has 11 residues. Written as DNA, the CDR3 is TGTGCCAGCAGTTTCGACACTGAAGCTTTCTTT. Translation: CASSFDTEAFF.

V gene TRBV5-6 combines with J gene TRBJ2-7, with 8 nucleotides matching TRBD2. V was clipped by 3 bases and J by 5 bases; unmatched bases: 10. This CDR3 has 15 residues. Germline-derived CDR1 and CDR2 are SGHDT and YYEEEE. CDR3 bases: TGTGCCAGCAGCTCGTCCGGGACTAGATACCACGAGCAGTACTTC. Translation gives CASSSSGTRYHEQYF.

The chain links TRBV28 to TRBJ2-1; no firm D call. Germline V gives CDR1 MDHEN, CDR2 SYDVKM. The CDR3 consists of 20 residues. V was cut by 5 bases and J by 2 bases, with 28 bases left in between. CDR3 coding DNA: TGTGCCAGCAGTCCCACCACAGTTGGTCCGAGAACCTTTACCTACAATGAGCAGTTCTTC. As protein: CASSPTTVGPRTFTYNEQFF.

This chain connects TRBV5-1 to TRBJ2-7; unclear D gene. Germline V gene sequence: CDR1 SGHRS, CDR2 YFSETQ. The V gene lost 4 bases and the J gene lost 6 bases, with 11 bases spanning the gap. The length of the CDR3 is 12 residues. The CDR3 region has the DNA TGCGCCAGCAGCCCGGGCTGGGTCGAGCAGTACTTC. Its translation is CASSPGWVEQYF.

The V and J genes are TRBV5-1 and TRBJ2-7; D is ambiguous. The ends were cut back, 0 bases at V and 5 bases at J, with 15 bases in the middle. CDR3 length: 15 amino acids. CDR1 is SGHRS and CDR2 is YFSETQ in the germline V gene. CDR3 in amino acids: CASSLEGQPLDEQYF. The CDR3, as DNA: TGCGCCAGCAGCTTGGAGGGCCAGCCGCTCGACGAGCAGTACTTC.

The rearrangement links TRBV9 to TRBJ1-2; D gene uncertain. The germline V gene has CDR1 SGDLS and CDR2 YYNGEE. The CDR3 length is 15 residues. Trimming stripped 2 bases from V and 4 bases from J, with 15 bases between. The CDR3 bases are TGTGCCAGCAGCGTTAGTTACGGGGAGGCCTATGGCTACACCTTC. Amino acid sequence: CASSVSYGEAYGYTF.

The gene calls are TRBV27 and TRBJ2-7, with a possible D match to TRBD2 (6 bases). This CDR3 is 15 amino acids long. Germline lookup yields CDR1 MNHEY and CDR2 SMNVEV (reference sequence). Trimming shortened V by 2 bases and J by 0 bases, and 11 bases separated the two germline ends. In DNA, the CDR3 is TGTGCCAGCAGTTTAGCGGGACGATCCTCCTACGAGCAGTACTTC. Its translation: CASSLAGRSSYEQYF.

This clone was observed a single time. V and J are TRBV7-8 and TRBJ1-1, with TRBD1 as a possible D gene (5 bases). V was pared by 5 bases and J by 1 base, with 14 bases between. CDR1 and CDR2 (germline): SGHVS, FQNEAQ. The CDR3 totals 15 residues. The CDR3 loop reads CASSIRTGENTEAFF. The CDR3 bases are TGTGCCAGCAGCATAAGGACGGGGGAGAACACTGAAGCTTTCTTT.

The rearrangement links TRBV5-1 to TRBJ2-5; TRBD2 might be the D (7 bases). Germline CDR1 reads SGHRS; CDR2 reads YFSETQ. The CDR3 consists of 14 residues. V was cut by 0 bases and J by 8 bases, with 14 bases left in between. CDR3 DNA: TGCGCCAGCAGCTTGGCCGGGGGGCGCGATACCCAGTACTTC. Its protein product is CASSLAGGRDTQYF.

The gene calls are TRBV14 and TRBJ2-7; D might be TRBD1 or TRBD2, each matching 5 bases. Trimming left V 1 base short and J 6 bases short, with 7 bases between. Germline CDR1 reads SGHDN; CDR2 reads FVKESK. The CDR3 extends over 12 amino acids. This CDR3 reads CASSQAGPEQYF. CDR3 coding DNA: TGTGCCAGCAGCCAAGCGGGGCCCGAGCAGTACTTC.

This clone appeared once. The rearrangement links TRBV18 to TRBJ2-7; tentatively, D is TRBD1 or TRBD2 (5 bases each). V was clipped by 0 bases and J by 0 bases, with 15 bases between them. There are 17 residues in the CDR3. CDR1 is KGHSH, CDR2 LQKENI, per germline. In nucleotides, the CDR3 is TGTGCCAGCTCACCACCTCGGGGCAGCCAAAGCTCCTACGAGCAGTACTTC. It specifies CASSPPRGSQSSYEQYF.

The V and J genes are TRBV7-9 and TRBJ1-5, with D unclear. The CDR3 consists of 16 residues. V was shortened by 1 base and J by 3 bases, with 13 bases between the two germline ends. CDR1 SEHNR and CDR2 FQNEAQ come from the germline V gene (reference sequence). The CDR3 sequence: CASSLVGGRDNQPQHF. The CDR3 bases are TGTGCCAGCAGCTTAGTAGGAGGGCGGGACAATCAGCCCCAGCATTTT.

V gene TRBV19 combines with J gene TRBJ1-2, with no clear D. The germline V gene encodes CDR1 LNHDA and CDR2 SQIVND (reference sequence). This CDR3 has 12 residues. Trimming stripped 3 bases from V and 6 bases from J, with 8 bases between. The CDR3 loop is CASSMYRNGYTF. The CDR3, as DNA: TGTGCCAGTAGTATGTACAGAAATGGCTACACCTTC.

This chain connects TRBV4-3 to TRBJ2-1; no definite D call. CDR3 length: 13 amino acids. V lost 0 bases and J 6 bases, leaving 6 bases between the germline ends. Germline lookup yields CDR1 LGHNA and CDR2 YSLEER. The CDR3: CASSQDLSNEQFF. In DNA, the CDR3 is TGCGCCAGCAGCCAAGATCTTTCCAATGAGCAGTTCTTC.

This clone was counted only a few times. The chain combines TRBV20-1 with TRBJ1-1; TRBD1 might be the D (6 bases). Germline V gene data show CDR1 as DFQATT and CDR2 as SNEGSKA (reference sequence). The CDR3 has 11 residues. V shed 5 bases and J shed 8 bases, with 12 bases lying between them. CDR3 residues: CSASPQGEAFF. CDR3 nucleotides: TGCAGTGCTTCCCCCCAGGGGGAAGCTTTCTTT.

This chain joins TRBV7-8 and TRBJ2-3, with D possibly TRBD1 on 6 matching bases. Looked up from germline, CDR1 is SGHVS and CDR2 is FQNEAQ. V lost 5 bases and J 2 bases, leaving 11 bases between the germline ends. The CDR3 runs to 14 residues. The CDR3 DNA is TGTGCCAGCAGCCCCCAGGGGCCCACAGATACGCAGTATTTT. It specifies CASSPQGPTDTQYF.

This chain connects TRBV11-2 to TRBJ2-2; weak D call: TRBD1 (7 bases). The CDR3 covers 17 residues. CDR1 is SGHAT, CDR2 FQNNGV, per germline. V was pared by 4 bases and J by 1 base, with 16 bases between. The chain's CDR3 is CASSSRGWTGNTGELFF. CDR3 nucleotides: TGTGCCAGCAGCTCTCGGGGGTGGACAGGGAACACCGGGGAGCTGTTTTTT.

The chain links TRBV13 to TRBJ1-1; D is uncertain. Trimming removed 5 bases from V and 1 base from J, with 11 bases in between. This CDR3 has 14 amino acids. CDR1 is PRHDT, CDR2 FYEKMQ, per germline (reference sequence). The CDR3 nucleotides read TGTGCCAGCAGCGCCAAAAGTGAGAACACTGAAGCTTTCTTT. Translated, it gives CASSAKSENTEAFF.

As to this clone: The sample carries other DNA sequences with the same CDR3. The chain carries TRBV19 and TRBJ2-1; TRBD2 matches at 11 bases. CDR1 and CDR2 (germline): LNHDA, SQIVND (reference sequence). The ends lost 1 base at V and 4 bases at J; junction bases unmatched: 0. This CDR3 contains 15 residues. The CDR3 region has the DNA TGTGCCAGTAGTATAGGACTAGCGGGATACAATGAGCAGTTCTTC. The encoded protein is CASSIGLAGYNEQFF.

The rearrangement uses TRBV7-6 and TRBJ2-3, with 8 bases lining up with TRBD2. Germline lookup yields CDR1 SGHVS and CDR2 FNYEAQ. The CDR3 totals 16 residues. Trimming cost V 5 bases and J 4 bases; bases outside gene matches: 11. The CDR3 loop reads CASSPSVRGGADTQYF. Written as DNA, the CDR3 is TGTGCCAGCAGCCCGTCCGTACGGGGGGGAGCAGATACGCAGTATTTT.

This clone was picked up a small number of times. The V call is TRBV7-6, the J call TRBJ1-3; unclear D gene. This CDR3 is built from 11 residues. The germline gives CDR1 SGHVS, CDR2 FNYEAQ. The V end was cut by 3 bases, the J end by 3 bases, with 0 bases between. The CDR3 sequence is CASSFGNTIYF. For the CDR3, the DNA is TGTGCCAGCAGCTTTGGAAACACCATATATTTT.

The chain has TRBV6-5 and TRBJ2-3, with no clear D. This CDR3 comprises 13 residues. V was cut by 2 bases and J by 4 bases, with 7 bases left in between. Per germline, CDR1 MNHEY and CDR2 SVGAGI. Written as DNA, the CDR3 is TGTGCCAGCAGTTACGGCGGCCCAGATACGCAGTATTTT. This codes for CASSYGGPDTQYF.

The chain combines TRBV7-9 with TRBJ2-1, with TRBD1 identical over 7 bases. This CDR3 region has 15 residues. V lost 6 bases, J lost 6 bases, and 11 bases stayed unmatched. Germline CDR1 reads SEHNR; CDR2 reads FQNEAQ (reference sequence). CDR3 DNA sequence: TGTGCCAGCAGACTCATCGGGACAGATTTCAATGAGCAGTTCTTC. The encoded protein is CASRLIGTDFNEQFF.

The V call is TRBV11-2, the J call TRBJ1-4, with 8 bases that match TRBD1. Germline V CDR1 and CDR2: SGHAT, FQNNGV. The CDR3 is 14 amino acids. J was trimmed by 11 bases and V by 5 bases; bases with no gene match: 10. CDR3 loop: CASSAGTGEKKLFF. CDR3 nucleotide sequence: TGTGCCAGCAGCGCCGGGACAGGCGAGAAGAAACTGTTTTTT.

V usage is TRBV30 and J usage is TRBJ2-3; no clear D gene. The V end lost 5 bases, the J end lost 3 bases, and 15 bases lay between the germline ends. From germline, CDR1 is GTSNPN and CDR2 SVGIG (reference sequence). The CDR3 is 14 residues long. The CDR3: CAWATTMATDTQYF. The CDR3, as DNA: TGTGCCTGGGCAACAACGATGGCTACAGATACGCAGTATTTT.

The chain has TRBV19 and TRBJ2-1; D tentatively fits TRBD1 or TRBD2 (5 bases each). V shed 5 bases and J shed 3 bases, with 14 bases lying between them. The germline V gene encodes CDR1 LNHDA and CDR2 SQIVND (reference sequence). CDR3 length: 15 residues. The CDR3 bases are TGTGCCAGTAGTGCCACCGGGACGGTCTACAATGAGCAGTTCTTC. Translating gives CASSATGTVYNEQFF.